Here is one T cell receptor (beta chain) with its context. The sample holds a few counts of this clone. Its antigen remains unidentified. Base qualities were left out, and no much larger clone turns up one base away. This sample was taken from a study of blood T cell repertoires in COVID-19 (dated by TCRdb to the early 2020s). Regarding the complete study: Collaborator samples came from the United States, Italy and Spain and covered acute and convalescent phases of COVID-19. The dataset comprised deeply sampled blood TCRbeta repertoires from subjects exposed to, actively infected with, or recovered from COVID-19. Sample metadata almost always included a de-identified subject ID, COVID-19 status, age in years and sex. Samples were obtained from the ongoing ImmuneRACE study (first 160 participants) and from some 1,300 subjects provided by 6 global collaborators. The repertoires were released in a freely available public database intended as a resource for research on the immune response to SARS-CoV-2. The material from the prospective study consisted of cDNA or gDNA derived from T cells, B-cell-depleted T cells, or PBMCs. Where available, HLA class I and class II types were obtained from metadata supplied by the sample provider rather than from assay-based typing.

Study-wide findings and limitations: The quantity of clinical and demographic metadata differed by source and by participant and was supplied without curation.

V was cut back by 4 bases and J by 4 bases, leaving a gap of 10 bases between them. According to the germline V gene (reference sequence), CDR1 reads LGHDT and CDR2 reads YNNKEL. The CDR3, from cysteine to phenylalanine, totals 13 residues. Of the read, only the CDR3 DNA is kept; its 39 bases are in frame from base 1. TCRbeta CDR3 regions were amplified from genomic DNA using the immunoSEQ Assay, a bias-controlled multiplex PCR. The study's own analysis went as follows. The number of nucleated cells in each sample was estimated from the amplification of reference gene primers within the assay. To quantify the absolute abundance of each unique TCRbeta CDR3 rearrangement, sequence reads were collapsed and filtered. For each sample, productive Simpson clonality was calculated as the square root of Simpson's diversity index over productive rearrangements. TCRdb took over this immuneACCESS table, retaining in-frame rearrangements with V and J assigned. Such tables are incomplete; in checked studies, under half of the missing clones stem from an unresolved V gene, and the remainder is unexplained. For V, J and clone size, that table is used; D and trimming come from the DNA. Recorded for this sample are some 270,000 clones; approximately 85% of them occurred a single time. In total, the top ten clones hold about 11% of the sample.

Collaborating institutions collected whole blood in K2EDTA tubes following their own protocols. Collaborator samples were shipped for TCRbeta analysis as frozen whole blood, isolated PBMCs, or DNA extracted from either sample type. This sequence originates from a woman in her seventies with acute or convalescent COVID-19. The sample consisted of peripheral blood. The chain employs TRBV3-1 (or the pseudogene TRBV3-2) and TRBJ1-1; D gene: possibly TRBD1, on 6 matching bases. In nucleotides, the sequence is TGTGCCAGCAGCCCAGGGGCGGGCACTGAAGCTTTCTTT. It encodes CASSPGAGTEAFF.